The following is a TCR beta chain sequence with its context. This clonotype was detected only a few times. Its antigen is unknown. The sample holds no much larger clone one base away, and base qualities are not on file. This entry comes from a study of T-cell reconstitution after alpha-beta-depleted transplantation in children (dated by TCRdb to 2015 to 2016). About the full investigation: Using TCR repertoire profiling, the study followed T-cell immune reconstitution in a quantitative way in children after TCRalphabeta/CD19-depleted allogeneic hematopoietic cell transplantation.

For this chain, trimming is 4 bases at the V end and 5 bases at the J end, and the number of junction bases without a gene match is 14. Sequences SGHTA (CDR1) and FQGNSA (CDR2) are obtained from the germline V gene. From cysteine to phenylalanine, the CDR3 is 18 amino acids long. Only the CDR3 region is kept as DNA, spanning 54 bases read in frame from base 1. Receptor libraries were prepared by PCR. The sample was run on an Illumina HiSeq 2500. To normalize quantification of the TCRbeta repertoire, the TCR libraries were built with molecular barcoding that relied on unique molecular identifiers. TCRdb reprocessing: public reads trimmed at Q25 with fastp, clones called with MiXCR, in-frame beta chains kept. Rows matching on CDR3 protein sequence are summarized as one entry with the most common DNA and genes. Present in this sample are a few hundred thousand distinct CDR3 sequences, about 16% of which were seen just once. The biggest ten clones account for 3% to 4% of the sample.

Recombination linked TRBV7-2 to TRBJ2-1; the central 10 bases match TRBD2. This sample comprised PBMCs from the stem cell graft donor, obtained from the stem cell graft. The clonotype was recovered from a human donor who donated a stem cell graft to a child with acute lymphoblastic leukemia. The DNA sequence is TGTGCCAGCAGCTGGGCCCTAATAGCGGGAGGAAGAAACAATGAGCAGTTCTTC. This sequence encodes CASSWALIAGGRNNEQFF.